Given below is one TCR beta chain in context. Libraries were prepared by immunoSEQ multiplex PCR; TCRdb keeps only in-frame clonotypes and omits some of them. In the table there are about 69,000 clones, 75% to 90% of which are singletons. This entry comes from a study of blood T cell repertoires in COVID-19. From germline, CDR1 is LGHDT and CDR2 YNNKEL (reference sequence). The CDR3 totals 15 residues. V lost 2 bases to trimming and J lost 1 base; unmatched junction nucleotides: 5. The V call is TRBV3-1 (or the pseudogene TRBV3-2), the J call TRBJ2-7; 7 bases align to TRBD1. This TCR was sampled from a man between 40 and 49 years old with COVID-19, enrolled during active disease. Material for sequencing was peripheral blood. This CDR3 reads CASSQSPGGSYEQYF. CDR3 bases: TGTGCCAGCAGCCAATCACCAGGGGGTTCCTACGAGCAGTACTTC.